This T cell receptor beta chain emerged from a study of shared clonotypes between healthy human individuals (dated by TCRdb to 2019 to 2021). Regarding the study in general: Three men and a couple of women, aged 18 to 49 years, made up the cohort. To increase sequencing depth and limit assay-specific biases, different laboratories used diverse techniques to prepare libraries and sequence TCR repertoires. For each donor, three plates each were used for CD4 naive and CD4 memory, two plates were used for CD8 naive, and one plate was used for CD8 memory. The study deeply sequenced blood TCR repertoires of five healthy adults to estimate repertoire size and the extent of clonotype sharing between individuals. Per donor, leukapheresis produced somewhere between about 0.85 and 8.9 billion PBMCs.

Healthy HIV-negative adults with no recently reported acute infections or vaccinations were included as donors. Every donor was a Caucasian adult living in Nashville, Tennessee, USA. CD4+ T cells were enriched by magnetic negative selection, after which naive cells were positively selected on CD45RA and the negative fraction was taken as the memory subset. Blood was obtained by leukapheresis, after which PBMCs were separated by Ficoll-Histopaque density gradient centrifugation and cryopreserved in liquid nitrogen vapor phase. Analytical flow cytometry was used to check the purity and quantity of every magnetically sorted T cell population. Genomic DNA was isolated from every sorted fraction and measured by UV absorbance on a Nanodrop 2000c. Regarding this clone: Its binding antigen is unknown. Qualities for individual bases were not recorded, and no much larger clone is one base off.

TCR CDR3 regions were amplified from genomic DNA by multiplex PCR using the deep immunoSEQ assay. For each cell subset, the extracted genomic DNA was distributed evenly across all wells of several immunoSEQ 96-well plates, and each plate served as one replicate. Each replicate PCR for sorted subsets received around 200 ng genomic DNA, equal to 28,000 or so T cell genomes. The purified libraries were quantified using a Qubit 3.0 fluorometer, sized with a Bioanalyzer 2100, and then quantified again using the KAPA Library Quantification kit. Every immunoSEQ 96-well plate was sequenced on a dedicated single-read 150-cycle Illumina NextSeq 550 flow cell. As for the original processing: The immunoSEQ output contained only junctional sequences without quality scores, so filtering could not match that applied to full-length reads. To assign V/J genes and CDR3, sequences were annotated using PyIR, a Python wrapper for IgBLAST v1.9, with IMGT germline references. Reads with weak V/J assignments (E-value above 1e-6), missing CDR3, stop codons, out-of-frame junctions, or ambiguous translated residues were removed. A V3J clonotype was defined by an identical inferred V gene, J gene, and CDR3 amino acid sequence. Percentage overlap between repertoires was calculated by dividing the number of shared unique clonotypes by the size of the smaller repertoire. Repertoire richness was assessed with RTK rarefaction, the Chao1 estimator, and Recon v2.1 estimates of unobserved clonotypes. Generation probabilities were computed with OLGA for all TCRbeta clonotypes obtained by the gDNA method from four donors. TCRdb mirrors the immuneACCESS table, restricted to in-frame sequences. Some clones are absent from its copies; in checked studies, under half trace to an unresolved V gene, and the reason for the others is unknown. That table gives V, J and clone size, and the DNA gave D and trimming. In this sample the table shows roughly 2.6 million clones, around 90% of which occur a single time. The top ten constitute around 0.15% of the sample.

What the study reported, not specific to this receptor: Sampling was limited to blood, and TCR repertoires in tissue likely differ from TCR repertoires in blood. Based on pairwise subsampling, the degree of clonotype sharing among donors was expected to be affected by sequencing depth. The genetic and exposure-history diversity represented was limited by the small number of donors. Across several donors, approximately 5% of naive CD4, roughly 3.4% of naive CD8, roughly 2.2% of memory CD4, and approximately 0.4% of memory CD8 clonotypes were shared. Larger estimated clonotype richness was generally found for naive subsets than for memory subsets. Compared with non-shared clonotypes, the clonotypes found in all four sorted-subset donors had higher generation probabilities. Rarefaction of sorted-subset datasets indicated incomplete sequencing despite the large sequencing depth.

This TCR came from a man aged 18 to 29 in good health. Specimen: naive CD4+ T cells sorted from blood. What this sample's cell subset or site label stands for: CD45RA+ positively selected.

The CDR3 loop reads CATEGFYGYTF. At the DNA level, the sequence is TGTGCTACCGAGGGTTTTTATGGCTACACCTTC. The chain links TRBV19 with TRBJ1-2, with no reliable assignment of the D segment. From cysteine to phenylalanine, the CDR3 is 11 amino acids long. The only DNA kept is the CDR3, 33 bases in frame from the first base. CDR1 LNHDA and CDR2 SQIVND are derived from the germline V gene (reference sequence).